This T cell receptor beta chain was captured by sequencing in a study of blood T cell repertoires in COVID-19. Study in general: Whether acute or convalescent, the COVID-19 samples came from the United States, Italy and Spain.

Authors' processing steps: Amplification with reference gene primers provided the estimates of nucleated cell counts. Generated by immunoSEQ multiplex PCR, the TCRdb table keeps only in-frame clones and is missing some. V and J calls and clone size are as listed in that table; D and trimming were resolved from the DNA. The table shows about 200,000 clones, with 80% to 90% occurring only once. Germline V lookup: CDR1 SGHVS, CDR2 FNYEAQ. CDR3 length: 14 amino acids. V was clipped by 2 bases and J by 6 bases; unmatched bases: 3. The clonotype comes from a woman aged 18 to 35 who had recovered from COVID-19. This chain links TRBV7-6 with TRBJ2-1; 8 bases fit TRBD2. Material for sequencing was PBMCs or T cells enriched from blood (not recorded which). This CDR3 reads CASSLNGGGNEQFF. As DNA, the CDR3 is TGTGCCAGCAGCTTAAACGGGGGGGGCAATGAGCAGTTCTTC.